These 20 T cell receptor beta chains were all obtained from the same sample, sequenced in a study of T cell repertoires in cytomegalovirus infection. TCRdb re-called the reads through MiXCR, storing one row per CDR3 protein. The data show some 220,000 distinct CDR3 sequences, with around 6.4% seen just once and about 6.3% held by the top ten. Sequenced sample: PBMCs. The receptors come from a human donor in good health (CMV status not recorded). Some clones in this sample may be carry-over from other donors' samples.

Ten or more counts support this clonotype. V is TRBV24-1 and J is TRBJ2-3; D is tentatively TRBD1 or TRBD2 (5 bases each). V lost 5 bases to trimming and J lost 2 bases, with 7 bases between them. The germline CDR1 and CDR2 sequences are KGHDR and SFDVKD. This CDR3 spans 13 amino acids. The CDR3: CATSGGTTDTQYF. Here the CDR3 DNA reads TGTGCCACCAGTGGGGGGACCACAGATACGCAGTATTTT.

The sample holds many counts of this clonotype. This rearrangement joins TRBV29-1 to TRBJ1-1; TRBD1 agrees at 9 bases. Germline V gene lookup returns CDR1 SQVTM and CDR2 ANQGSEA. This CDR3 contains 13 residues. The V segment lost 7 bases and the J segment 1 base; nucleotides outside the gene matches: 4. CDR3 in DNA: TGCAGCGGCCGGGACAGGGAGAACACTGAAGCTTTCTTT. Translating gives CSGRDRENTEAFF.

This clonotype was seen many times. The genes are TRBV4-1 and TRBJ2-2, with 9 nucleotides matching TRBD1. V was pared by 0 bases and J by 3 bases, with 11 bases of the junction left unmatched. The CDR3 consists of 19 residues. The germline CDR1 and CDR2 sequences are MGHRA and YSYEKL. The CDR3 reads CASSQDEGQGDFHTGELFF. The CDR3 bases are TGCGCCAGCAGCCAAGACGAGGGACAGGGCGACTTTCACACCGGGGAGCTGTTTTTT.

This clonotype was observed at least ten times. The gene calls are TRBV12-3 or TRBV12-4 and TRBJ1-5; weak D call: TRBD1 (5 bases). The CDR3 extends over 15 amino acids. Trimming left V 3 bases short and J 0 bases short, with 9 bases between. The CDR3 reads CASSFAGGSNQPQHF. The CDR3 DNA reads as TGTGCCAGCAGTTTCGCGGGGGGTAGCAATCAGCCCCAGCATTTT.

This chain links TRBV20-1 with TRBJ1-6, with 7 bases lining up with TRBD1. The CDR3 spans 14 residues. Trimming cost V 8 bases and J 8 bases; bases outside gene matches: 12. The germline CDR1 and CDR2 sequences are DFQATT and SNEGSKA (reference sequence). CDR3 sequence: CSPSLGGSDSPLHF. In nucleotides, the CDR3 is TGCAGTCCGAGTCTAGGGGGCAGTGATTCACCCCTCCACTTT.

In its sample, this clonotype was seen many times. The chain carries TRBV11-2 and TRBJ2-5; the match to TRBD2 covers 10 bases. J lost 5 bases, V lost 3 bases, and 15 bases had no gene match. There are 18 residues in the CDR3. From germline, CDR1 is SGHAT and CDR2 FQNNGV. The CDR3 coding sequence is TGTGCCAGCAGCTTTGGACGGAGCGGGGGGGCTCTCAGTGAGACCCAGTACTTC. The encoded protein is CASSFGRSGGALSETQYF.

The rearrangement links TRBV7-8 to TRBJ2-7; D gene unclear. The CDR3 has 15 amino acids. V was shortened by 1 base and J by 0 bases, with 10 bases between the two germline ends. Per germline, CDR1 SGHVS and CDR2 FQNEAQ. The CDR3 sequence is CASSLEAVTSYEQYF. In nucleotides, the CDR3 is TGTGCCAGCAGCTTAGAGGCGGTAACCTCCTACGAGCAGTACTTC.

The rearrangement joins TRBV19 to TRBJ2-2; 7 nucleotides agree with TRBD1. The CDR3 has 15 residues. From germline, CDR1 is LNHDA and CDR2 SQIVND (reference sequence). Germline trimming cut 4 bases from V and 4 bases from J; bases unmatched to any gene: 6. The CDR3 bases are TGTGCCAGTAGTACTGGACAGGTCCGCACCGGGGAGCTGTTTTTT. Translated, it gives CASSTGQVRTGELFF.

This clonotype was counted many times. This chain joins TRBV7-2 and TRBJ2-7; D perhaps matches TRBD2 (5 bases). CDR3 size: 17 residues. The germline V and J ends were trimmed by 0 bases and 2 bases, with 17 bases remaining between them. Germline V gene lookup returns CDR1 SGHTA and CDR2 FQGNSA. CDR3 region: CASSLAGLAGDPYEQYF. The CDR3 region has the DNA TGTGCCAGCAGCTTAGCCGGTTTGGCGGGTGATCCCTACGAGCAGTACTTC.

This clonotype was observed at least ten times. This chain uses TRBV15 with TRBJ2-1; a weak D match, TRBD2 (5 bases). Germline V gene sequence: CDR1 LNHNV, CDR2 YYDKDF (reference sequence). The CDR3 is 13 amino acids. Trimming took 3 bases from V and 7 from J, leaving 10 bases between them. The CDR3 here is CATSSAQRNEQFF. The CDR3 DNA is TGTGCCACCAGCAGCGCACAGCGGAATGAGCAGTTCTTC.

This clonotype was seen a few times. CDR3 in amino acids: CASSNLITGGSYGYTF. CDR3 nucleotide sequence: TGTGCCAGCAGTAACCTTATTACAGGCGGAAGCTATGGCTACACCTTC. V and J are TRBV6-5 and TRBJ1-2; maybe TRBD1 (5 bases). The germline CDR1 and CDR2 sequences are MNHEY and SVGAGI. The CDR3 is made up of 16 amino acids. Between the trimmed V and J ends, which lost 5 bases and 4 bases, there was a span of 20 bases.

This chain links TRBV20-1 with TRBJ1-1, with D uncertain. Trimming shortened V by 6 bases and J by 5 bases, and 16 bases separated the two germline ends. Germline CDR1 is DFQATT and CDR2 is SNEGSKA (reference sequence). The CDR3 has 13 residues. The CDR3 sequence is CSAKPGLITEAFF. CDR3 in DNA: TGCAGTGCCAAGCCCGGTTTGATAACTGAAGCTTTCTTT.

This clonotype was counted ten times or more. The CDR3 nucleotides read TGTGCCAGCAGTGACTCGGGGCTAGCGGGGGGGCGCCCAGATACGCAGTATTTT. Residues: CASSDSGLAGGRPDTQYF. The chain recombines TRBV6-4 with TRBJ2-3; 12 bases agree with TRBD2. The V gene's germline CDR1 is MRHNA and CDR2 SNTAGT. The length of the CDR3 is 18 residues. Losses at the gene ends were 0 bases for V and 4 bases for J; bases not matched to a gene: 8.

This clonotype was recorded many times. The CDR3 sequence is CASRVPADTQYF. The DNA for the CDR3 is TGTGCCAGCAGGGTCCCCGCGGATACGCAGTATTTT. This chain joins TRBV28 and TRBJ2-3, with D uncertain. V lost 6 bases, J lost 6 bases, and 10 bases lay in between. CDR1 MDHEN and CDR2 SYDVKM come from the germline V gene. CDR3 size: 12 residues.

This clonotype was recorded a few times. V and J are TRBV20-1 and TRBJ1-1; D not certain. The germline V and J ends were trimmed by 5 bases and 1 base, with 8 bases remaining between them. In germline, CDR1 is DFQATT, CDR2 SNEGSKA (reference sequence). This CDR3 comprises 12 residues. CDR3 nucleotides: TGCAGTGCTGAAGTCCGGAACACTGAAGCTTTCTTT. Translation gives CSAEVRNTEAFF.

The chain links TRBV6-2 or TRBV6-3 to TRBJ2-2; D is unclear. With 0 bases removed from V and 5 bases from J, the gap between germline ends came to 7 bases. This CDR3 spans 14 amino acids. Germline lookup yields CDR1 MNHEY and CDR2 SVGEGT. CDR3 sequence (DNA): TGTGCCAGCAGTTACTCGGTGGGGACCGGGGAGCTGTTTTTT. It encodes CASSYSVGTGELFF.

This clonotype has just a few counts. This chain uses TRBV20-1 with TRBJ2-3, with TRBD2 matching 11 bases. This CDR3 is built from 15 residues. The junction had 10 bases not matched to a gene; V was cut back by 5 bases and J by 6 bases. Germline V gene data show CDR1 as DFQATT and CDR2 as SNEGSKA (reference sequence). The CDR3 here is CSAGGLAGGLDTQYF. CDR3 nucleotides: TGCAGTGCTGGGGGGCTAGCGGGGGGCCTTGATACGCAGTATTTT.

This clonotype has a count of ten or more. Here the CDR3 reads CASSYNMNTEAFF. CDR3 nucleotide sequence: TGTGCCAGCAGCTACAATATGAACACTGAAGCTTTCTTT. This chain connects TRBV7-3 to TRBJ1-1; D unresolved. The CDR3 sequence is 13 residues long. The germline gives CDR1 SGHTA, CDR2 FQGTGA. Trimming stripped 4 bases from V and 0 bases from J, with 6 bases between. Combining the CDR3 with reference TRBV7-3 and TRBJ1-1 gives the whole variable domain GAGVSQTPSNKVTEKGKYVELRCDPISGHTALYWYRQSLGQGPEFLIYFQGTGAADDSGLPNDRFFAVRPEGSVSTLKIQRTERGDSAVYLCASSYNMNTEAFFGQGTRLTVV.

This clonotype was found many times. The chain recombines TRBV12-3 or TRBV12-4 with TRBJ1-2, with 8 bases matching TRBD1. The CDR3 covers 14 residues. The junction had 4 bases not matched to a gene; V was cut back by 5 bases and J by 2 bases. The CDR3 nucleotides are TGTGCCAGCAGTCCGACAGGGGCGAACTATGGCTACACCTTC. Its protein product is CASSPTGANYGYTF.

This clonotype showed up many times. This chain links TRBV7-2 with TRBJ1-1; D is undetermined. Between the trimmed V and J ends, which lost 4 bases and 0 bases, there was a span of 9 bases. The CDR3 loop spans 14 amino acids. Germline loops: CDR1 SGHTA, CDR2 FQGNSA. CDR3 protein: CASSSGRMNTEAFF. The CDR3 DNA reads TGTGCCAGCAGCTCCGGACGGATGAACACTGAAGCTTTCTTT. Supplemented by reference TRBV7-2 and TRBJ1-1, the full variable domain reads GAGVSQSPSNKVTEKGKDVELRCDPISGHTALYWYRQSLGQGLEFLIYFQGNSAPDKSGLPSDRFSAERTGGSVSTLTIQRTQQEDSAVYLCASSSGRMNTEAFFGQGTRLTVV.